Presented here are 19 T cell receptor beta chains from one specimen sequenced in a study of shared clonotypes between healthy human individuals. TCRdb's copy holds only in-frame clones and misses some; the assay was immunoSEQ multiplex PCR. Of approximately 840,000 clones listed, around 96% are singletons. Cells designated naive CD8 were CD45RO-negative and were positively selected for CCR7, with terminally differentiated effector memory CD45RA+ cells excluded. The specimen sequenced was naive CD8+ T cells sorted from blood. The source is a man in his thirties or forties in good health.

The chain is built from TRBV7-9 and TRBJ2-7, with 8 positions matching TRBD2. V lost 4 bases and J lost 2; bases outside the gene matches: 16. The V gene's germline CDR1 is SEHNR and CDR2 FQNEAQ (reference sequence). CDR3 length: 18 amino acids. CDR3: CASSSPGGGQSSTYEQYF. The CDR3 DNA is TGTGCCAGCAGCTCCCCGGGGGGGGGACAATCGTCAACCTACGAGCAGTACTTC.

This clone was seen just once. The chain's CDR3 is CSTNTDTQYF. The DNA of the CDR3 is TGCAGTACAAACACAGATACGCAGTATTTT. The rearrangement links TRBV20-1 to TRBJ2-3; D uncertain. The CDR3 contains 10 residues. Germline V gene lookup returns CDR1 DFQATT and CDR2 SNEGSKA (reference sequence). V was trimmed by 8 bases and J by 2 bases, leaving 5 bases between them.

The chain couples TRBV5-1 to TRBJ2-2; TRBD1 aligns across 9 bases. V gave up 1 base and J gave up 4 bases; unmatched junction bases: 8. The CDR3 loop spans 17 amino acids. CDR1 and CDR2 from the germline V gene are SGHRS and YFSETQ. The CDR3 is CASSLNFRDRATGELFF. Written as DNA, the CDR3 is TGCGCCAGCAGCTTGAATTTTCGGGACAGGGCCACCGGGGAGCTGTTTTTT. Based on the CDR3 plus reference TRBV5-1 and TRBJ2-2, the full variable domain is KAGVTQTPRYLIKTRGQQVTLSCSPISGHRSVSWYQQTPGQGLQFLFEYFSETQRNKGNFPGRFSGRQFSNSRSEMNVSTLELGDSALYLCASSLNFRDRATGELFFGEGSRLTVL.

V usage is TRBV27 and J usage is TRBJ2-1, with 14 bases that match TRBD2. Germline V gene data show CDR1 as MNHEY and CDR2 as SMNVEV (reference sequence). This CDR3 is 15 amino acids long. V gave up 4 bases and J gave up 8 bases; unmatched junction bases: 4. CDR3 in DNA: TGTGCCAGCAGTTCCGCGGGACTAGCGGGAGATGAGCAGTTCTTC. Its protein product is CASSSAGLAGDEQFF.

The chain joins TRBV28 to TRBJ1-5, with 7 bases identical to TRBD1. V dropped 3 bases and J dropped 4; count of bases not matched to a gene: 3. The CDR3 has 14 residues. Germline V gene data show CDR1 as MDHEN and CDR2 as SYDVKM. CDR3 region: CASSFPRGNQPQHF. The CDR3 nucleotides are TGTGCCAGCAGTTTCCCCAGGGGGAATCAGCCCCAGCATTTT.

This chain joins TRBV7-9 and TRBJ2-4; tentative D call: TRBD2 (5 bases). The CDR3 sequence is 16 residues long. Germline CDR1 reads SEHNR; CDR2 reads FQNEAQ (reference sequence). The V end was cut by 2 bases, the J end by 1 base, with 12 bases between. CDR3 coding DNA: TGTGCCAGCAGCTTACCGGGAACCGGGGCCAAAAACATTCAGTACTTC. Protein product: CASSLPGTGAKNIQYF.

A single count supports this clone. The V and J genes are TRBV19 and TRBJ2-3; 9 positions match TRBD1. CDR3 length: 16 residues. The germline V gene encodes CDR1 LNHDA and CDR2 SQIVND (reference sequence). V shed 3 bases and J 5 bases; nucleotides not matched to a gene: 9. CDR3 bases: TGTGCCAGTAGTATCTGGACAGGGGCCGGTGGAGATACGCAGTATTTT. Encoded protein: CASSIWTGAGGDTQYF.

V is TRBV10-1 and J is TRBJ2-7; TRBD2 matches at 9 bases. Germline V gene lookup returns CDR1 WNHNN and CDR2 SYGVQD (reference sequence). This CDR3 is built from 16 residues. The junction had 3 bases not matched to a gene; V was cut back by 0 bases and J by 0 bases. The CDR3 spells CASSESGAGGSYEQYF. The CDR3 DNA sequence: TGCGCCAGCAGTGAGTCCGGAGCGGGAGGCTCCTACGAGCAGTACTTC.

V is TRBV7-9 and J is TRBJ1-5; tentatively, D is TRBD1 (6 bases). This CDR3 is 15 amino acids long. Germline assignment: CDR1 SEHNR and CDR2 FQNEAQ (reference sequence). With 5 bases removed from V and 0 bases from J, the gap between germline ends came to 11 bases. The CDR3 spells CASSQGHASNQPQHF. CDR3 coding DNA: TGTGCCAGCAGCCAGGGACACGCTAGCAATCAGCCCCAGCATTTT.

CDR3 in DNA: TGTGCCAGCAGCGTACCCCCGGAGGGAAGTTTCTACGAGCAGTACTTC. Amino acid sequence: CASSVPPEGSFYEQYF. The V gene is TRBV9, the J gene TRBJ2-7; perhaps TRBD2 as D (6 bases). The CDR3 consists of 16 residues. Trimming pared 1 base from V and 3 bases from J, leaving 17 bases between. Germline CDR1 SGDLS, CDR2 YYNGEE.

As regards this clone: One junction end does not reproduce the germline sequence, and a read error may be involved. The genes are TRBV6-1 and TRBJ2-7; tentatively, D is TRBD2 (6 bases). Per germline, CDR1 MNHNS and CDR2 SASEGT. This CDR3 spans 13 amino acids. In DNA, the CDR3 is TGTGCCAGCAGTGAAACCGGGGACTCAAAGCGAGGGTTC. Its protein product is CASSETGDSKRGF.

The V and J genes are TRBV5-8 and TRBJ2-1, with TRBD2 matching 14 bases. The ends lost 2 bases at V and 6 bases at J; junction bases unmatched: 1. The CDR3 has 15 residues. Germline CDR1 and CDR2: SGHTS and YDEGEE. The CDR3 bases are TGTGCCAGCAGCTTCGGGACTAGCGGGAGCAATGAGCAGTTCTTC. Amino acid sequence: CASSFGTSGSNEQFF.

This chain links TRBV4-1 with TRBJ2-7, with D perhaps being TRBD1 or TRBD2 (5 bases each). The germline V gene has CDR1 MGHRA and CDR2 YSYEKL. The CDR3 has 15 residues. Deletions cut 0 bases from V and 5 bases from J, with 14 bases between. The CDR3 bases are TGCGCCAGCAGCCAAGAAAGCTCAGGGAGACACGAGCAGTACTTC. Translated: CASSQESSGRHEQYF.

The genes are TRBV19 and TRBJ2-1; D gene unclear. V shed 1 base and J shed 14 bases, with 9 bases lying between them. Looked up from germline, CDR1 is LNHDA and CDR2 is SQIVND (reference sequence). The CDR3 loop spans 11 amino acids. The CDR3 loop reads CASSIGLREFF. CDR3 coding DNA: TGTGCCAGTAGTATAGGGCTGAGAGAGTTCTTC. The variable domain in full, completed from reference TRBV19 and TRBJ2-1, reads DGGITQSPKYLFRKEGQNVTLSCEQNLNHDAMYWYRQDPGQGLRLIYYSQIVNDFQKGDIAEGYSVSREKKESFPLTVTSAQKNPTAFYLCASSIGLREFFGPGTRLTVL.

Notes on this clone: This sample includes further DNA sequences coding for the same CDR3. The chain recombines TRBV29-1 with TRBJ2-1, with 10 positions matching TRBD2. Per the germline V gene, CDR1 is SQVTM and CDR2 is ANQGSEA. The CDR3 is 13 residues long. Germline trimming cut 6 bases from V and 3 bases from J; bases unmatched to any gene: 2. The CDR3 DNA reads as TGCAGCGTAGGACTAGCGGACTACAATGAGCAGTTCTTC. Protein sequence: CSVGLADYNEQFF.

The genes are TRBV9 and TRBJ2-2; 14 nucleotides agree with TRBD2. This CDR3 spans 18 amino acids. With 5 bases clipped from V and 1 base from J, the junction kept 7 bases outside the gene matches. CDR1 is SGDLS, CDR2 YYNGEE, per germline. The CDR3 loop reads CASSPGTSGRWNTGELFF. For the CDR3, the DNA is TGTGCCAGCAGTCCCGGGACTAGCGGGAGATGGAACACCGGGGAGCTGTTTTTT.

This clone was counted a single time. The chain links TRBV7-6 to TRBJ2-2, with D uncertain. Trimming left V 8 bases short and J 6 bases short, with 7 bases between. Germline CDR1 and CDR2: SGHVS and FNYEAQ. This CDR3 is built from 11 residues. This CDR3 is CASLRAGELFF. CDR3 nucleotide sequence: TGTGCCAGCCTTAGGGCCGGGGAGCTGTTTTTT.

V and J are TRBV29-1 and TRBJ2-3; possible D gene TRBD1, 6 bases. Germline CDR1 is SQVTM and CDR2 is ANQGSEA. The CDR3 spans 14 residues. V gave up 6 bases and J gave up 5 bases, with 18 bases separating them. The CDR3 spells CSVAAQGRRDTQYF. The CDR3 DNA is TGCAGCGTGGCCGCCCAGGGGAGAAGAGATACGCAGTATTTT.

Turning to this clone: Within the sample, other DNA sequences also encode this same CDR3. J is TRBJ1-5 and V is TRBV28, with D possibly matching TRBD1 (5 bases). Germline values: CDR1 MDHEN, CDR2 SYDVKM. The CDR3 is 13 amino acids. The V end was cut by 3 bases, the J end by 4 bases, with 7 bases between. The CDR3, as DNA: TGTGCCAGCAGTTTCGAGGGGAATCAGCCCCAGCATTTT. It yields the protein CASSFEGNQPQHF.